The next 7 T cell receptor beta chains were all read from a single sample in a study of molecular identifiers for immune sequencing clone quantification. TCRdb analysed the PCR reads with MiXCR anew, one entry per CDR3 protein. Among around 460,000 distinct CDR3 sequences, about a quarter were seen once, and the ten largest hold approximately 0.8%. The sample comprised naive CD8+ T cells from blood, with Jurkat cell RNA spiked in. Subset: FACS-sorted CD8+CD4-CCR7+CD45RA+ naive T cells. The receptors come from a human donor in good health. Some libraries in this study had Jurkat cell RNA spiked in.

As to this clonotype: This may be a read error, as it is one base from a much larger clone. The chain couples TRBV7-9 to TRBJ2-4; D gene ambiguous. This CDR3 is 17 amino acids long. Germline-derived CDR1 and CDR2 are SEHNR and FQNEAQ (reference sequence). CDR3 nucleotides: TGTGCCATCAGCTTAGTCGGCGTCGAGAGAGCCAAAAACATTCAGTACTTC. It encodes CAISLVGVERAKNIQYF.

The rearrangement links TRBV6-6 to TRBJ2-1; tentative D call: TRBD2 (6 bases). This CDR3 region has 15 residues. V lost 5 bases to trimming and J lost 3 bases, with 14 bases between them. The germline gives CDR1 MNHNY, CDR2 SVGAGI (reference sequence). The CDR3 here is CASSIYGSFYNEQFF. The CDR3 DNA is TGTGCCAGCAGTATTTACGGGAGCTTCTACAATGAGCAGTTCTTC.

The rearrangement links TRBV27 to TRBJ2-7; D may match TRBD1 or TRBD2 (6 bases each). The CDR3 is 15 amino acids. Trimming removed 5 bases from V and 2 bases from J, with 16 bases in between. The germline CDR1 and CDR2 sequences are MNHEY and SMNVEV (reference sequence). The DNA for the CDR3 is TGTGCCAGCAGTCCAAGGGGGGCAGGGGCCTACGAGCAGTACTTC. It yields the protein CASSPRGAGAYEQYF.

This clonotype was detected ten times or more. The gene calls are TRBV19 and TRBJ2-7, with D possibly being TRBD1 (5 bases). Germline V CDR1 and CDR2: LNHDA, SQIVND (reference sequence). The CDR3 is 15 amino acids. Trimming shortened V by 2 bases and J by 2 bases, and 13 bases separated the two germline ends. The CDR3 DNA follows: TGTGCCAGTAGTATAAATTCCAGGGCCACCTACGAGCAGTACTTC. Translated: CASSINSRATYEQYF.

The table lists this clonotype with a few counts. Possible read error: a much larger clone is one base away. The rearrangement uses TRBV3-1 and TRBJ2-3; no clear D. V lost 0 bases and J 0 bases, leaving 4 bases between the germline ends. CDR1 is LGHDT, CDR2 YNNKEL, per germline (reference sequence). CDR3 length equals 14 residues. CDR3 coding DNA: TGTGCCAGCAGCCAAGAGGGGAGCACAGATACGCAGTATTTT. Its translation: CASSQEGSTDTQYF.

This clonotype came up many times. One junction end does not reproduce the germline sequence, and a read error may be involved. J is TRBJ1-1 and V is TRBV4-3, with 10 bases that match TRBD1. Germline V gene lookup returns CDR1 LGHNA and CDR2 YSLEER. The CDR3 totals 18 residues. The CDR3 here is CASSQERQGASLNTEAFF. For the CDR3, the DNA is TGCGCCAGCAGTCAAGAGCGACAGGGGGCCTCCTTGAACACTGAAGCTTTCTTT.

J is TRBJ2-3 and V is TRBV6-1; D might be TRBD1 (6 bases). CDR1 is MNHNS and CDR2 is SASEGT in the germline V gene. Trimming removed 5 bases at V and 2 bases at J, with 17 bases between. The CDR3 spans 16 residues. This CDR3 reads CASSIPGHPITDTQYF. CDR3 coding DNA: TGTGCCAGCAGTATACCGGGACACCCAATCACAGATACGCAGTATTTT.